One sample yielded the 31 T cell receptor beta chains listed below, sequenced in a study of identical twins. TCRdb re-derived calls from the 5' RACE reads in MiXCR, one entry per CDR3 protein. The sample shows more than 1.5 million distinct CDR3 sequences, around a third of them seen only once. Sequenced: cord blood. The receptor source for this set is a newborn girl in good health.

The rearrangement links TRBV12-3 or TRBV12-4 to TRBJ2-3; 8 nucleotides agree with TRBD1. Germline trimming cut 2 bases from V and 4 bases from J; bases unmatched to any gene: 2. The CDR3 runs to 14 residues. The CDR3 sequence is CASSLNRGSDTQYF. CDR3 DNA: TGTGCCAGCAGTTTAAACAGGGGGTCAGATACGCAGTATTTT.

This clonotype was found a few times. The rearrangement links TRBV15 to TRBJ1-2; a possible D gene is TRBD1 (6 bases). Germline V CDR1 and CDR2: LNHNV, YYDKDF (reference sequence). The ends were cut back, 3 bases at V and 0 bases at J, with 17 bases in the middle. CDR3 length: 17 residues. CDR3 coding DNA: TGTGCCACCAGCAGCCCGTTACAGGGCCCTACTAACTATGGCTACACCTTC. This codes for CATSSPLQGPTNYGYTF.

V gene TRBV5-4 combines with J gene TRBJ1-2; D is ambiguous. The CDR3 loop spans 15 amino acids. The germline V and J ends were trimmed by 3 bases and 1 base, with 13 bases remaining between them. Germline CDR1 reads SGHNT; CDR2 reads YYREEE (reference sequence). This CDR3 reads CASSWRTVGNYGYTF. CDR3 DNA sequence: TGTGCCAGCAGCTGGAGGACCGTTGGTAACTATGGCTACACCTTC.

This clonotype appeared a few times. An end of the junction differs from the germline gene, which may be a read error. The chain recombines TRBV5-1 with TRBJ1-2; 7 bases fit TRBD1. The CDR3 is 13 residues long. Germline CDR1 SGHRS, CDR2 YFSETQ. The CDR3 region has the DNA TGCGCCAGCAGCCCGACAGGGAACTATTGCTACACCTTC. It yields the protein CASSPTGNYCYTF.

The chain recombines TRBV6-1 with TRBJ2-5; D is undetermined. This CDR3 spans 14 amino acids. Trimming pared 7 bases from V and 11 bases from J, leaving 23 bases between. The V gene's germline CDR1 is MNHNS and CDR2 SASEGT. CDR3: CASKTTGSYNEQYF. CDR3 DNA: TGTGCCAGCAAAACGACGGGCTCCTACAATGAGCAGTACTTC.

Turning to this clonotype: The CDR3 does not close with the conserved phenylalanine or tryptophan, likely indicating a read error. This chain joins TRBV10-2 and TRBJ2-1; the D is unclear. This CDR3 comprises 12 residues. Between the trimmed V and J ends, which lost 6 bases and 8 bases, there was a span of 11 bases. The V gene's germline CDR1 is WSHSY and CDR2 SAAADI. CDR3 residues: CASRDPLDEQFL. The CDR3 DNA sequence: TGCGCCAGCAGGGACCCACTGGATGAGCAGTTCTTA.

For this clonotype: One end of the junction does not line up with germline, which may come from a read error. The V call is TRBV5-1, the J call TRBJ2-6; D is uncertain. There are 14 residues in the CDR3. The germline CDR1 and CDR2 sequences are SGHRS and YFSETQ. CDR3 in amino acids: CASSLGPGTNVLTF. The CDR3 DNA follows: TGCGCCAGCAGCTTGGGTCCTGGGACCAACGTCCTGACTTTC.

V is TRBV6-1 and J is TRBJ2-5; D gene uncertain. The length of the CDR3 is 12 residues. Trimming removed 4 bases from V and 11 bases from J, with 14 bases in between. Germline V gene data show CDR1 as MNHNS and CDR2 as SASEGT. The CDR3 sequence is CASSVGQEQQYF. The CDR3, as DNA: TGTGCCAGCAGTGTCGGCCAGGAACAGCAGTACTTC.

This clonotype showed up just once. The rearrangement uses TRBV7-2 and TRBJ2-5; D not resolved. The DNA end is a closer match to TRBJ2-7, so the J assignment may be wrong. Germline-derived CDR1 and CDR2 are SGHTA and FQGNSA. CDR3 length: 14 amino acids. Written as DNA, the CDR3 is TGTGCCAGCGGCCCAGCCTATGGGAAATACGAGCAGTACTTC. This sequence encodes CASGPAYGKYEQYF.

This rearrangement joins TRBV29-1 to TRBJ1-2, with TRBD1 as a possible D gene (6 bases). Trimming stripped 0 bases from V and 8 bases from J, with 13 bases between. Germline CDR1 and CDR2: SQVTM and ANQGSEA. The CDR3 consists of 13 residues. CDR3 loop: CSVEEVRGGGYTF. In DNA, the CDR3 is TGCAGCGTTGAAGAAGTCAGGGGCGGAGGCTACACCTTC.

The J gene is TRBJ2-2, the V gene TRBV28; D uncertain. V lost 8 bases to trimming and J lost 0 bases, with 10 bases between them. The germline CDR1 and CDR2 sequences are MDHEN and SYDVKM. This CDR3 has 14 residues. CDR3 amino acids: CASGQPANTGELFF. The CDR3, as DNA: TGTGCCAGCGGCCAGCCCGCGAACACCGGGGAGCTGTTTTTT.

The chain's CDR3 is CASSTPRAASGELFF. The DNA of the CDR3 is TGTGCCAGCAGTACCCCTCGGGCGGCCTCGGGGGAGCTGTTTTTT. The rearrangement joins TRBV27 to TRBJ2-2; D gene unclear. The length of the CDR3 is 15 residues. V lost 5 bases and J lost 8, with 18 bases in between. Looked up from germline, CDR1 is MNHEY and CDR2 is SMNVEV (reference sequence).

The chain employs TRBV29-1 and TRBJ2-5; D is undetermined. The germline gives CDR1 SQVTM, CDR2 ANQGSEA. Trimming left V 1 base short and J 1 base short, with 4 bases between. CDR3 length: 12 residues. CDR3 in amino acids: CSVEAFQETQYF. The DNA of the CDR3 is TGCAGCGTTGAAGCCTTCCAAGAGACCCAGTACTTC.

The rearrangement links TRBV10-1 to TRBJ2-7; TRBD1 matches 7 bases. Germline trimming cut 8 bases from V and 10 bases from J; bases unmatched to any gene: 17. This CDR3 is built from 14 residues. Germline V gene sequence: CDR1 WNHNN, CDR2 SYGVQD (reference sequence). The CDR3 DNA reads as TGCGCCAGCTTCGACAGGGTGGTTAGAAGGGCCCAGTACTTC. Residues: CASFDRVVRRAQYF.

This clonotype has ten or more counts. The CDR3 DNA follows: TGTGCCAGCAGTTCCGGGACTAGCCTTGTAAATGAGCAGTTCTTC. It encodes CASSSGTSLVNEQFF. The J gene is TRBJ2-1, the V gene TRBV28; 9 bases are shared with TRBD2. This CDR3 has 15 amino acids. Unmatched junction bases numbered 8, after V lost 4 bases and J lost 7 bases. The V gene's germline CDR1 is MDHEN and CDR2 SYDVKM. Complete variable domain (other parts from reference TRBV28 and TRBJ2-1): DVKVTQSSRYLVKRTGEKVFLECVQDMDHENMFWYRQDPGLGLRLIYFSYDVKMKEKGDIPEGYSVSREKKERFSLILESASTNQTSMYLCASSSGTSLVNEQFFGPGTRLTVL.

This clonotype was observed a few times. The genes are TRBV27 and TRBJ2-5; 7 bases line up with TRBD2. The CDR3 spans 15 residues. Germline CDR1 MNHEY, CDR2 SMNVEV (reference sequence). Germline trimming cut 4 bases from V and 11 bases from J; bases unmatched to any gene: 16. The CDR3 reads CASSYWRGLKDEQYF. The CDR3 region has the DNA TGTGCCAGCAGTTATTGGCGGGGGTTAAAGGATGAGCAGTACTTC.

This clonotype appeared a few times. The chain couples TRBV11-2 to TRBJ2-5; 15 nucleotides match TRBD2. CDR3 size: 20 residues. V shed 2 bases, J shed 3 bases, and the junction held 13 bases outside the gene matches. The germline V gene encodes CDR1 SGHAT and CDR2 FQNNGV. CDR3 bases: TGTGCCAGCAGCTTAAATCTGGTTGGGACTAGCGGGAGGAACAAAGAGACCCAGTACTTC. Protein sequence: CASSLNLVGTSGRNKETQYF.

This clonotype showed up just a few times. Here the CDR3 DNA reads TGCGCCAGCAGCCCAAGGGGGCGCTATGGCTACACCTTC. The encoded protein is CASSPRGRYGYTF. The chain couples TRBV5-1 to TRBJ1-2; 7 nucleotides match TRBD1. This CDR3 has 13 amino acids. Germline V CDR1 and CDR2: SGHRS, YFSETQ. The V segment lost 4 bases and the J segment 4 bases; nucleotides outside the gene matches: 4.

This clonotype occurred many times. The J gene is TRBJ2-3, the V gene TRBV20-1; D is ambiguous. CDR1 and CDR2 from the germline V gene are DFQATT and SNEGSKA (reference sequence). V lost 3 bases and J 0 bases, leaving 4 bases between the germline ends. The CDR3 sequence is 12 residues long. CDR3 sequence (DNA): TGCAGTGCTAGGTTTAGCACAGATACGCAGTATTTT. The encoded protein is CSARFSTDTQYF.

The genes are TRBV5-1 and TRBJ2-5, with 9 bases matching TRBD1. Near its end, the DNA agrees better with TRBJ2-7, so the J call may be wrong. Germline CDR1 reads SGHRS; CDR2 reads YFSETQ. The CDR3 spans 13 residues. CDR3 amino acids: CASSTTGGSEQYF. CDR3 DNA sequence: TGCGCCAGCAGCACCACAGGGGGCAGCGAGCAGTACTTC.

This clonotype occurred a few times. V is TRBV3-1 and J is TRBJ1-1; 7 nucleotides align to TRBD1. CDR3 length: 15 amino acids. Germline CDR1 and CDR2: LGHDT and YNNKEL (reference sequence). V shed 0 bases and J 2 bases; nucleotides not matched to a gene: 3. CDR3 DNA sequence: TGTGCCAGCAGCCAAGACGGGACAGACAACACTGAAGCTTTCTTT. As protein: CASSQDGTDNTEAFF.

The chain has TRBV3-1 and TRBJ1-2; D gene uncertain. CDR3 length: 12 residues. CDR1 LGHDT and CDR2 YNNKEL come from the germline V gene (reference sequence). The V end lost 1 base, the J end lost 8 bases, and 8 bases lay between the germline ends. Here the CDR3 reads CASSQVIGGYTF. The CDR3 DNA reads as TGTGCCAGCAGCCAAGTCATAGGGGGCTACACCTTC.

This clonotype was counted between two and nine times. The rearrangement links TRBV7-2 to TRBJ2-7; D not certain. With the DNA end fitting TRBJ2-5 better, the J assignment may be wrong. Germline V lookup: CDR1 SGHTA, CDR2 FQGNSA. The CDR3 is 13 amino acids. CDR3 bases: TGTGCCAGCAGCCCCAAATCCTGGGAGACCCAGTACTTC. Protein sequence: CASSPKSWETQYF.

The rearrangement uses TRBV6-6 and TRBJ1-5, with 8 bases fitting TRBD1. The CDR3 has 16 amino acids. Trimming took 5 bases from V and 1 from J; bases not matched to a gene: 7. Germline V gene data show CDR1 as MNHNY and CDR2 as SVGAGI (reference sequence). CDR3: CASSTSDRGSNQPQHF. DNA for the CDR3: TGTGCCAGCAGTACCTCCGACAGGGGCAGCAATCAGCCCCAGCATTTT.

Ten or more counts support this clonotype. This chain links TRBV29-1 with TRBJ2-1, with a tentative D call TRBD2 (6 bases). V lost 7 bases and J 9 bases, leaving 19 bases between the germline ends. The length of the CDR3 is 13 residues. Germline values: CDR1 SQVTM, CDR2 ANQGSEA. The CDR3 nucleotides read TGCAGCGCCGAGGTACTAGCTAAGGGTGAGCAGTTCTTC. Amino acids: CSAEVLAKGEQFF.

The gene calls are TRBV4-1 and TRBJ1-4; D is unclear. The CDR3 consists of 14 residues. Germline-derived CDR1 and CDR2 are MGHRA and YSYEKL. V was shortened by 4 bases and J by 4 bases, with 10 bases between the two germline ends. The CDR3 spells CASSRGRYNEKLFF. In DNA form, the CDR3 reads TGCGCCAGCAGCCGTGGGCGGTATAATGAAAAACTGTTTTTT.

The rearrangement joins TRBV4-2 to TRBJ2-2; 8 nucleotides match TRBD2. Germline lookup yields CDR1 LGHNA and CDR2 YNFKEQ. There are 15 residues in the CDR3. The junction had 3 bases not matched to a gene; V was cut back by 1 base and J by 5 bases. The CDR3 protein is CASSQGGLVTGELFF. CDR3 in DNA: TGTGCCAGCAGCCAAGGGGGACTAGTGACCGGGGAGCTGTTTTTT.

The sample holds a few counts of this clonotype. V and J are TRBV7-2 and TRBJ2-4, with 10 nucleotides matching TRBD2. This CDR3 contains 15 residues. Trimming at V came to 3 bases and at J to 3 bases, leaving 2 bases not matched to a gene. Germline V gene sequence: CDR1 SGHTA, CDR2 FQGNSA. The CDR3 coding sequence is TGTGCCAGCAGCTTTAAGCGGGGGGGCAAAAACATTCAGTACTTC. Amino acid sequence: CASSFKRGGKNIQYF. The full variable domain, with the rest looked up from reference TRBV7-2 and TRBJ2-4, is GAGVSQSPSNKVTEKGKDVELRCDPISGHTALYWYRQSLGQGLEFLIYFQGNSAPDKSGLPSDRFSAERTGGSVSTLTIQRTQQEDSAVYLCASSFKRGGKNIQYFGAGTRLSVL.

This clonotype was seen only a few times. The CDR3 DNA is TGTGCCAGCAGTTTACCTGCTAGAGGGGCAGATACGCAGTATTTT. It yields the protein CASSLPARGADTQYF. This chain connects TRBV12-3 or TRBV12-4 to TRBJ2-3; D tentatively reads TRBD1 or TRBD2 (5 bases each). The CDR3 contains 15 residues. Trimming cost V 2 bases and J 4 bases, with 13 bases left between them.

This clonotype was seen a handful of times. V is TRBV12-3 or TRBV12-4 and J is TRBJ2-7; 12 bases line up with TRBD2. CDR3 length equals 19 residues. Trimming removed 3 bases from V and 0 bases from J; junction bases left unmatched: 12. The chain's CDR3 is CASSFRARLAGAYSYEQYF. The CDR3 nucleotides are TGTGCCAGCAGTTTCCGGGCCCGACTAGCGGGGGCCTACTCCTACGAGCAGTACTTC.

The V gene is TRBV6-2 or TRBV6-3, the J gene TRBJ2-5; 9 bases match TRBD2. The V and J ends lost 7 bases and 2 bases, in that order; junction bases with no gene match: 20. Germline V gene data show CDR1 as MNHEY and CDR2 as SVGEGT. The CDR3 sequence is 19 residues long. As DNA, the CDR3 is TGTGCCAGCATAGCGGGGGCCGAAAAGCGGCTCCCACTACAAGAGACCCAGTACTTC. It yields the protein CASIAGAEKRLPLQETQYF.